These T cell receptor beta chains were read from a single sample in a study of T cells in Graves' hyperthyroidism and ophthalmopathy. In TCRdb, the multiplex PCR reads were re-called with MiXCR into one record per CDR3 protein. The repertoire holds hundreds of thousands of distinct CDR3 sequences, 35% to 55% seen once, with 8.2% in the top ten. Sample: peripheral blood or thyroid tissue (not recorded which). The source of these receptors is a woman between 18 and 29 years old with Graves' hyperthyroidism. Each CDR3 is given with its conserved first and last residue. A D gene is named only where the DNA matches it firmly. Not all rows give a size; the values are once, few, many and, for expanded clones, a class.

j_call: TRBJ2-5; d_call: NA; v_call: TRBV9; clone_size: few; cdr3_aa: CASSPRLPSETQYF; cdr3_nt: TGTGCCAGCAGCCCCCGACTCCCATCGGAGACCCAGTACTTC
j_call: TRBJ1-2; d_call: NA; v_call: TRBV7-9; clone_size: few; cdr3_aa: CASSLDRFYGYTF; cdr3_nt: TGTGCCAGTAGTCTGGACCGGTTCTATGGCTACACCTTC
j_call: TRBJ1-4; d_call: NA; v_call: TRBV14; clone_size: NA; cdr3_aa: CASSQLGPLGNEKLFF; cdr3_nt: TGCGCCAGTAGCCAATTAGGACCCCTCGGTAATGAAAAACTGTTTTTT
j_call: TRBJ1-1; d_call: NA; v_call: TRBV6-1; clone_size: NA; cdr3_aa: CASSAFPGRTEAFF; cdr3_nt: TGTGCCAGCAGCGCCTTCCCGGGACGGACTGAAGCTTTCTTT
j_call: TRBJ2-2; d_call: NA; v_call: TRBV2; clone_size: NA; cdr3_aa: CASRTYRNTGELFF; cdr3_nt: TGTGCCAGCAGGACCTACAGGAACACCGGGGAGCTGTTTTTT
j_call: TRBJ1-4; d_call: TRBD1; v_call: TRBV2; clone_size: many; cdr3_aa: CASTGQEDEKLFF; cdr3_nt: TGTGCCAGCACCGGACAGGAGGATGAAAAACTGTTTTTT
j_call: TRBJ1-5; d_call: TRBD1; v_call: TRBV20-1; clone_size: NA; cdr3_aa: CSATRDRLSNQPQHF; cdr3_nt: TGCAGTGCTACCCGGGACAGGCTTAGCAATCAGCCCCAGCATTTT
j_call: TRBJ2-3; d_call: NA; v_call: TRBV25-1; clone_size: NA; cdr3_aa: CASSEEDTQYF; cdr3_nt: TGTGCCAGCAGTGAGGAAGATACGCAGTATTTT
j_call: TRBJ1-6; d_call: NA; v_call: TRBV20-1; clone_size: many; cdr3_aa: CSARPGQLNSPLHF; cdr3_nt: TGCAGTGCTAGACCAGGACAGCTGAATTCACCCCTCCACTTT
j_call: TRBJ1-6; d_call: NA; v_call: TRBV6-1; clone_size: NA; cdr3_aa: CASGRAGANSPLHF; cdr3_nt: TGTGCCAGCGGGAGGGCAGGGGCCAATTCACCCCTCCACTTT
j_call: TRBJ2-5; d_call: NA; v_call: TRBV29-1; clone_size: many; cdr3_aa: CSVERAGGGETQYF; cdr3_nt: TGCAGCGTTGAAAGGGCAGGTGGGGGGGAGACCCAGTACTTC
j_call: TRBJ2-3; d_call: NA; v_call: TRBV2; clone_size: NA; cdr3_aa: CASSEGDTANTQYF; cdr3_nt: TGTGCCAGCAGTGAAGGCGATACAGCAAATACGCAGTATTTT
j_call: TRBJ2-7; d_call: NA; v_call: TRBV10-3; clone_size: once; cdr3_aa: CAITGERLGEQYF; cdr3_nt: TGTGCCATCACTGGGGAGAGGCTGGGGGAGCAGTACTTC
j_call: TRBJ1-5; d_call: TRBD1; v_call: TRBV7-9; clone_size: few; cdr3_aa: CASSFGTGGRSNQPQHF; cdr3_nt: TGTGCCAGCAGCTTTGGGACAGGGGGCAGGAGCAATCAGCCCCAGCATTTT
j_call: TRBJ1-6; d_call: TRBD1; v_call: TRBV7-2; clone_size: many; cdr3_aa: CASSLRQGVYSPLHF; cdr3_nt: TGTGCCAGCAGCTTAAGACAGGGGGTTTATTCACCCCTCCACTTT
j_call: TRBJ1-5; d_call: TRBD1; v_call: TRBV7-8; clone_size: many; cdr3_aa: CASSSTGLGNQPQHF; cdr3_nt: TGTGCCAGCAGCTCGACAGGGCTTGGCAATCAGCCCCAGCATTTT